This TCR beta chain was documented in a study of T cell changes during pregnancy in multiple sclerosis. Some clones are missing from TCRdb's copy, which holds only in-frame ones; the method was immunoSEQ multiplex PCR. The data contain roughly 45,000 clones, around 90% of them singletons. The V and J ends lost 0 bases and 3 bases respectively, with 11 bases between them. The CDR3 extends over 15 amino acids. From germline, CDR1 is GTSNPN and CDR2 SVGIG (reference sequence). This clone appeared a few times. The gene calls are TRBV30 and TRBJ2-2; D is perhaps TRBD1 (6 bases). This sequence was found in a female donor in good health, enrolled as a control in a pregnancy study. The sequencing used peripheral blood, collected in the first trimester of pregnancy. Here the CDR3 DNA reads TGTGCCTGGAGTGTACCCACAGGGCACACCGGGGAGCTGTTTTTT. Translation gives CAWSVPTGHTGELFF.